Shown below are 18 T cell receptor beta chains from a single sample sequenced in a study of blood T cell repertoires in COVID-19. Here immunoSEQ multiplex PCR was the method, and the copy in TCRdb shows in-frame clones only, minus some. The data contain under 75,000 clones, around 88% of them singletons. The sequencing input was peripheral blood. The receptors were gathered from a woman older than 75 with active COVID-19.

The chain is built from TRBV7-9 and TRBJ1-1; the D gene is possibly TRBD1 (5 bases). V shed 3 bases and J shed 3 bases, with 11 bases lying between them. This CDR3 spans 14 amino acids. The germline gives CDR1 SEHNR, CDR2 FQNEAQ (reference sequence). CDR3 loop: CASSFLGGDTEAFF. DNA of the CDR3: TGTGCCAGCAGCTTTTTGGGAGGGGACACTGAAGCTTTCTTT.

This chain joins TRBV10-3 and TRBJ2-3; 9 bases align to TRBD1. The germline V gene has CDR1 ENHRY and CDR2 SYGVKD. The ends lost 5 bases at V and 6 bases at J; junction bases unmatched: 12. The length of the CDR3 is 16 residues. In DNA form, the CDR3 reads TGTGCCATCAGTCCAAGACAGGGGGGAGGTGGGGATACGCAGTATTTT. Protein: CAISPRQGGGGDTQYF.

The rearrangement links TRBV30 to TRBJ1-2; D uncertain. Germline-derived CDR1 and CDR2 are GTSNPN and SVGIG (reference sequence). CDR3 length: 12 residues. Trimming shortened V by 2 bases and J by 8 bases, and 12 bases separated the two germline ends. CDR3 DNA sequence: TGTGCCTGGAGTCCCGGGTCAGCGGGCTACACCTTC. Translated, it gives CAWSPGSAGYTF.

CDR3 sequence: CASSGGASGEKTQYF. The CDR3 DNA reads as TGTGCCAGCAGCGGGGGGGCTAGCGGGGAAAAGACCCAGTACTTC. The chain employs TRBV7-2 and TRBJ2-5, with 9 bases identical to TRBD2. CDR1 is SGHTA and CDR2 is FQGNSA in the germline V gene. J lost 6 bases, V lost 5 bases, and 10 bases had no gene match. The CDR3 spans 15 residues.

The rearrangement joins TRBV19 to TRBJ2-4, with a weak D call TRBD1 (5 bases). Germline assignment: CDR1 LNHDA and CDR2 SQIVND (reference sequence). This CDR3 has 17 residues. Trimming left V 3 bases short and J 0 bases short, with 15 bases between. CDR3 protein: CASSIWNRSPAKNIQYF. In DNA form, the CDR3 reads TGTGCCAGTAGTATCTGGAACAGGTCCCCAGCCAAAAACATTCAGTACTTC.

The CDR3 reads CASSLGRAADTQYF. CDR3 nucleotides: TGTGCCAGCAGCTTAGGCAGGGCCGCAGATACGCAGTATTTT. The chain employs TRBV7-8 and TRBJ2-3; perhaps TRBD1 as D (5 bases). This CDR3 region has 14 residues. V lost 1 base, J lost 4 bases, and 9 bases lay in between. Germline V CDR1 and CDR2: SGHVS, FQNEAQ.

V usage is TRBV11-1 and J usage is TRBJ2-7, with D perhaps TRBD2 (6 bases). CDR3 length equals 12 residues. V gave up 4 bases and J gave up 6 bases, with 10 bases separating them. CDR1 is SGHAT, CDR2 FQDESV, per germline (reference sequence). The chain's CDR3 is CASSSRDSEQYF. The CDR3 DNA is TGTGCCAGCAGCTCCAGGGACTCCGAGCAGTACTTC.

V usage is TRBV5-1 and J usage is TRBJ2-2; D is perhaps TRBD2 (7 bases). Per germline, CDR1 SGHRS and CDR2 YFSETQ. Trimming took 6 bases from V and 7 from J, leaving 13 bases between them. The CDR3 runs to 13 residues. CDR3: CASNRGAGGELFF. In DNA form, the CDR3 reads TGCGCCAGCAACCGGGGGGCCGGCGGGGAGCTGTTTTTT.

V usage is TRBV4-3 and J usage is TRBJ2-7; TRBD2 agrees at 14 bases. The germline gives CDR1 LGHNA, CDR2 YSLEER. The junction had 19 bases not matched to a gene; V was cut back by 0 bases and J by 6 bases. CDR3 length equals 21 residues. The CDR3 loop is CASSQEPPPGLAGAYQGEQYF. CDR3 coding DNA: TGCGCCAGCAGCCAAGAGCCCCCTCCGGGACTAGCGGGGGCCTATCAAGGCGAGCAGTACTTC.

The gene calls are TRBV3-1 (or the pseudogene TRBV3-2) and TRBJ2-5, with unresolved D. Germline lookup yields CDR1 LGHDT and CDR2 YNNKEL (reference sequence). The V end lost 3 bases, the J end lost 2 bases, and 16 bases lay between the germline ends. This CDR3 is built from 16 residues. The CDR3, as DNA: TGTGCCAGCAGCCACCGCTCTTTGGGCCAACAAGAGACCCAGTACTTC. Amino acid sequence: CASSHRSLGQQETQYF.

CDR3 amino acids: CASIPMWGMNTEAFF. The CDR3 region has the DNA TGTGCCAGCATCCCCATGTGGGGCATGAACACTGAAGCTTTCTTT. The chain links TRBV28 to TRBJ1-1, with D perhaps matching TRBD1 (5 bases). CDR1 and CDR2 (germline): MDHEN, SYDVKM. V was pared by 7 bases and J by 0 bases, with 15 bases between. The CDR3 runs 15 residues.

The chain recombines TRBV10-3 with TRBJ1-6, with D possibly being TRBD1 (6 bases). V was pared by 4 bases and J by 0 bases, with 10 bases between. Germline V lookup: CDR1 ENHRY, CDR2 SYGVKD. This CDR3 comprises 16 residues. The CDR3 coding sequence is TGTGCCATCAGTGTTACAGGGAGCTCCTATAATTCACCCCTCCACTTT. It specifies CAISVTGSSYNSPLHF.

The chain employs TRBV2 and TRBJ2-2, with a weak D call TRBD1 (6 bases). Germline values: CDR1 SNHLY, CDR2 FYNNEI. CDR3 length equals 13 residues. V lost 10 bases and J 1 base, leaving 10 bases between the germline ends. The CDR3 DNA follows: TGTGCCACGACGACAGGGAACACCGGGGAGCTGTTTTTT. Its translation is CATTTGNTGELFF.

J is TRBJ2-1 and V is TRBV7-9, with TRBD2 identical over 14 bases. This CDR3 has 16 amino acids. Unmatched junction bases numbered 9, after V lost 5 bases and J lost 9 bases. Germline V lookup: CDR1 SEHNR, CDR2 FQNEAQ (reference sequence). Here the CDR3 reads CASSLRTSGGLSEQFF. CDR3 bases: TGTGCCAGCAGCCTGAGGACTAGCGGGGGGTTGAGTGAGCAGTTCTTC.

The CDR3 loop is CASSSAGGRGTDTQYF. DNA of the CDR3: TGTGCCAGCAGCTCGGCGGGGGGGCGGGGCACAGATACGCAGTATTTT. The genes are TRBV7-2 and TRBJ2-3, with TRBD2 identical over 9 bases. The J segment lost 1 base and the V segment lost 4 bases, leaving 6 bases of the junction unmatched. This CDR3 is 16 amino acids long. The V gene's germline CDR1 is SGHTA and CDR2 FQGNSA.

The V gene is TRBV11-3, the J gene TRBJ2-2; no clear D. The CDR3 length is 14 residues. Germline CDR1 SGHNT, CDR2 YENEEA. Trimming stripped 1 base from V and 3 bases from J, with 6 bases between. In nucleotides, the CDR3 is TGTGCCAGCAGCTTAGGACTTTACACCGGGGAGCTGTTTTTT. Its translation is CASSLGLYTGELFF.

Here the CDR3 reads CASSYSGGWDQPQHF. CDR3 coding DNA: TGTGCCAGCAGTTACTCAGGGGGCTGGGATCAGCCCCAGCATTTT. The chain is built from TRBV6-5 and TRBJ1-5; 7 bases line up with TRBD1. Germline trimming cut 0 bases from V and 5 bases from J; bases unmatched to any gene: 4. The CDR3 is 15 residues long. Germline V gene sequence: CDR1 MNHEY, CDR2 SVGAGI.

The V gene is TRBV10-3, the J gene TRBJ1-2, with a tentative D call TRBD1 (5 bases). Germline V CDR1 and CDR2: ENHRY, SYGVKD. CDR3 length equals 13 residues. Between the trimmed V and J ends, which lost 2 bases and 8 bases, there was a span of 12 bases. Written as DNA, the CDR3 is TGTGCCATCAGTGAGATGTCAGGGCGAGGCTACACCTTC. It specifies CAISEMSGRGYTF.